This T cell receptor (beta chain) comes out of a study of T-cell memory formation after mild COVID-19. Notes on the study in general: Later expanders leaned CD4+, whereas day 15 to 85 contracting clones were balanced CD4/CD8.

A remark on this clonotype: Its antigen is not identified.

TCRdb redid the calling of the 5' RACE reads with MiXCR, one entry per CDR3 protein. In the table there are more than 350,000 distinct CDR3 sequences, about 16% of which are singletons. The TCR was taken from a man between 18 and 35 years old who had mild COVID-19 (a few samples of this study predate the infection). Cell type and time point are not known. Sequencing was performed on PBMCs or a T cell subset sorted from them (not recorded which).

CDR3 loop: CASSFNVGGSPLHF. CDR3 coding DNA: TGTGCCAGCAGCTTTAACGTAGGGGGTTCACCCCTCCACTTT. The chain combines TRBV12-3 or TRBV12-4 with TRBJ1-6, with D possibly TRBD1 on 6 matching bases. The CDR3 is 14 residues long. Deletions cut 6 bases from V and 9 bases from J, with 15 bases between.